This is a list of T cell receptor beta chains from one sample in a study of Graves' ophthalmopathy and Graves' hyperthyroidism. MiXCR was run by TCRdb on the multiplex PCR reads, yielding one entry per CDR3 protein. The repertoire has fewer than 650,000 distinct CDR3 sequences, 22% of them found once; the top ten carry more than 5.5%. Sequencing was done on a sample of peripheral blood. The receptors derive from a woman under 30 with stable Graves' hyperthyroidism. Some clones in this sample may be carry-over from other donors' samples. CDR3s include the opening cysteine and the closing phenylalanine or tryptophan. D genes are given only for firm matches. Expanded clones are given a class, and other clones once, few, many or no size at all.

d_gene	j_gene	v_gene	abundance	CDR3nt	CDR3aa
TRBD1	TRBJ1-1	TRBV5-1	few	TGCGCCAGCAGCCCGCTACAGGGGGCGAAGACTGAAGCTTTCTTT	CASSPLQGAKTEAFF
TRBD1	TRBJ1-6	TRBV6-5	few	TGTGCCAGCAGTTACTCGTTTTCGGGACAGAATTCACCCCTCCACTTC	CASSYSFSGQNSPLHF
-	TRBJ2-7	TRBV7-3	-	TGTGCCAGCAGCAACCGGGACGACATATCCTACGAGCAGTACTTC	CASSNRDDISYEQYF
TRBD2	TRBJ2-5	TRBV6-1	few	TGTGCCAGCAGTGGGAGTGCAGCGGGGGCCCAAGAGACCCAGTACTTC	CASSGSAAGAQETQYF
-	TRBJ2-3	TRBV20-1	-	TGCAGTGCACCGCCCCGGGAGCAGACTGCAGGAGATACGCAGTATTTT	CSAPPREQTAGDTQYF
-	TRBJ2-7	TRBV4-1	few	TGCGCCAGCAGCCAAGATCTTGGGGGACACATGCCCTACGAGCAGTACTTC	CASSQDLGGHMPYEQYF
-	TRBJ1-2	TRBV6-1	few	TGTGCCAGCAGTCGAGGGGAGGGGTATGGCTACACCTTC	CASSRGEGYGYTF
-	TRBJ2-5	TRBV7-9	-	TGTGCCAGCAGCCCAGTAGCAGGGAGGGAGACCCAGTACTTC	CASSPVAGRETQYF
-	TRBJ2-7	TRBV6-2/TRBV6-3	many	TGTGCCAGCAGTACCGCGCGCGAGCAGTACTTC	CASSTAREQYF
TRBD2	TRBJ2-5	TRBV19	few	TGTGCCAGTAGTATAGGGTCCGGTAGCGGGGGACGTAGGGAGACCCAGTACTTC	CASSIGSGSGGRRETQYF
-	TRBJ2-2	TRBV28	-	TGTGCCAGCAGCCGGCGTGGCGGGGAGCTGTTTTTT	CASSRRGGELFF
TRBD1	TRBJ1-6	TRBV6-4	many	TGTGCCAGCAGCCGGACAGGGGCTCATAATTCACCCCTCCACTTT	CASSRTGAHNSPLHF
-	TRBJ2-5	TRBV11-2	many	TGTGCCAGCAGCGAAATCCGACGGACGGGAGAGGCCCAGTACTTC	CASSEIRRTGEAQYF
-	TRBJ2-2	TRBV5-1	many	TGCGCCAGCAGCCCCGGACCTTCCGGGGAGCTGTTTTTT	CASSPGPSGELFF
-	TRBJ2-7	TRBV28	many	TGTGCCACCAAGGACAGTCCTTCATTTTACGAGCAGTACTTC	CATKDSPSFYEQYF
-	TRBJ2-7	TRBV20-1	few	TGCAGTGCTAGGACGGGTGGCGGGGATTACTCCTACGAGCAGTACTTC	CSARTGGGDYSYEQYF
-	TRBJ1-1	TRBV20-1	-	TGCAGTGCTCGGAGTTTGAACACTGAAGCTTTCTTT	CSARSLNTEAFF
-	TRBJ2-2	TRBV4-2	few	TGTGCCAGCAGCCAAGAACCCGCAAGGGGTACCGGGGAGCTGTTTTTT	CASSQEPARGTGELFF
-	TRBJ1-1	TRBV6-5	-	TGTGCCAGCAGTTATAAGGGTGCAGCTTTCTTT	CASSYKGAAFF
TRBD1	TRBJ2-4	TRBV20-1	-	TGCAGTGCTTTACAGGGGCTGGGAAACATTCAGTACTTC	CSALQGLGNIQYF
-	TRBJ1-3	TRBV9	few	TGTGCCAGCAGCGTAGTTTCAAAAGACTCTGGAAACACCATATATTTT	CASSVVSKDSGNTIYF
-	TRBJ2-2	TRBV10-3	-	TGTGCCATCAGGGCCTACCCAGACACCGGGGAGCTGTTTTTT	CAIRAYPDTGELFF
-	TRBJ2-7	TRBV30	-	TGTGCCTGGAGTCCCTATCAAACGGGGCCCTACGAGCAGTACTTC	CAWSPYQTGPYEQYF
-	TRBJ1-5	TRBV12-3/TRBV12-4	many	TGTGCCAGCATCCCCGGTTTCGGGGTTAATCAGCCCCAGCATTTT	CASIPGFGVNQPQHF
-	TRBJ2-7	TRBV28	-	TGTGCCAGCGAGGTAGAGGAGGGATCCTACGAGCAGTACTTC	CASEVEEGSYEQYF
-	TRBJ2-2	TRBV27	-	TGTGCCAGCAGTTTAAAGACTAGAGAGACCGGGGAGCTGTTTTTT	CASSLKTRETGELFF
-	TRBJ1-6	TRBV11-1	many	TGTGCCAGCAGCCCGCTACAGGGATCGAGCTCCTATAATTCACCCCTCCACTTT	CASSPLQGSSSYNSPLHF
TRBD1	TRBJ1-2	TRBV4-3	-	TGCGCCAGCAGCCAAGGAACAGGGGTTGTCTATGGCTACACCTTC	CASSQGTGVVYGYTF
-	TRBJ1-1	TRBV20-1	many	TGCAGTGCTATCCTGGGACGTAGGGGTGAAGCTTTCTTT	CSAILGRRGEAFF
-	TRBJ2-7	TRBV29-1	many	TGCAGCGTTGGGGGGACCTCCCGAGGCGAGCAGTACTTC	CSVGGTSRGEQYF
TRBD2	TRBJ2-5	TRBV6-5	-	TGTGCCAGCAGTTCCCCAGCGGGAATAGAGACCCAGTACTTC	CASSSPAGIETQYF
TRBD1	TRBJ2-5	TRBV6-1	-	TGTGCCAGCAGTGATCTCTTTACAGGGGTTCAAGAGACCCAGTACTTC	CASSDLFTGVQETQYF
-	TRBJ2-7	TRBV19	many	TGTGCCAGTAGTATAGGAAGGCCCTACGAGCAGTACTTC	CASSIGRPYEQYF
-	TRBJ2-7	TRBV7-3	many	TGTGCCAGCAGCGCCGATCCCCCCGAGCAGTACTTC	CASSADPPEQYF
-	TRBJ1-1	TRBV29-1	many	TGCAGCTGGGGGACTGAAGCTTTCTTT	CSWGTEAFF
-	TRBJ2-5	TRBV6-4	many	TGTGCCAGCAGTATGGCGGGAGAGACCCAGTACTTC	CASSMAGETQYF